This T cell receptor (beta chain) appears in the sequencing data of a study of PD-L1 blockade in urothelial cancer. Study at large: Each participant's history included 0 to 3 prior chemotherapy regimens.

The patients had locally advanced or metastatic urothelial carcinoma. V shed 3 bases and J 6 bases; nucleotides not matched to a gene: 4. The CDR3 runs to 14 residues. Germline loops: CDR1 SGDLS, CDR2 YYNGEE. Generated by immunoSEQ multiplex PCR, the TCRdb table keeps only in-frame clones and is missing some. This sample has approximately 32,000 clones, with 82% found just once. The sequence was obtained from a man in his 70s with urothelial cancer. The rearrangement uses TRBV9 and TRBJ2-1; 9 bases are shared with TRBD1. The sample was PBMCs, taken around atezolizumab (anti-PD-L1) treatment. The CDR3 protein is CASSARDRVNEQFF. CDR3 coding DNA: TGTGCCAGCAGCGCCCGGGACAGGGTCAATGAGCAGTTCTTC.